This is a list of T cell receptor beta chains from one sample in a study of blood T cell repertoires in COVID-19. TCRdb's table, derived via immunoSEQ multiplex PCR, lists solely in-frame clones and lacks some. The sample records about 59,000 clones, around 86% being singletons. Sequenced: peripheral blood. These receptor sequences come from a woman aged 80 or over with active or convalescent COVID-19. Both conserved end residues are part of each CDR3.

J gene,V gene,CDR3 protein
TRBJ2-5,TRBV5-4,CASSSGLAGAEETQYF
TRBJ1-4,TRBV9,CASSVGQGASEKLFF
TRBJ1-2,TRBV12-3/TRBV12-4,CASSRTGVAGYTF
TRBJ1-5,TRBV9,CASSVGGLANQPQHF
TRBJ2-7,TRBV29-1,CSVALDYEQYF
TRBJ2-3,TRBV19,CASSGTSTDTQYF
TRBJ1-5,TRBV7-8,CASSEAGTGAQPQHF
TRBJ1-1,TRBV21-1,CASSKGATGPHHLNTEAFF
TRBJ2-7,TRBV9,CASSPGMGRLVYEQYF
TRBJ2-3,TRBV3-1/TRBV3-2,CASSEIAVSTDTQYF
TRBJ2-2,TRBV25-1,CASSELLAGATGELFF
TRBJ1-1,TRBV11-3,CASSYSSGTANTEAFF
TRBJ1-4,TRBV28,CASGPFEKLFF
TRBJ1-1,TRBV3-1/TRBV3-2,CASSPSQGAEKAFF
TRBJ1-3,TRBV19,CASSIHRSDKPNTIYF
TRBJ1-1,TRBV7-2,CASSLLPGSNTEAFF
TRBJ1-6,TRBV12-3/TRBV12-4,CASSFGTVSPLHF
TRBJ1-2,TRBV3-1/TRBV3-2,CASSLGTGGSAGYTF
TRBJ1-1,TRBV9,CASSVDPGQGEAFF
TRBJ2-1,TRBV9,CASSVSGGGYNEQFF
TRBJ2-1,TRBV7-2,CASSQGLAYNEQFF
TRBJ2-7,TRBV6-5,CASSYSTQGVSYEQYF
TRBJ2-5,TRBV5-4,CASSIPSGGDQETQYF
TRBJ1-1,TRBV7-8,CASSQTATGTEAFF
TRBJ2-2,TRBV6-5,CASSFTSGLTGELFF
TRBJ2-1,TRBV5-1,CARSFRGAAGASGGNEQFF
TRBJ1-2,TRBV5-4,CASSSTGGPYGYTF
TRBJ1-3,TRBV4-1,CASSQGRTGGGNTIYF
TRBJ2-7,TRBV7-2,CASSLDAGEQYF
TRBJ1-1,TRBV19,CATTTGTGGTEAFF